This paragraph covers one T cell receptor beta chain sequence. There is no known antigen for this receptor. No per-base quality is available; no much larger clone lies one base away. The data were obtained in a study of CD8+ T cells in alopecia areata (dated by TCRdb to the late 2010s). Background for the entire study: Treated patients were enrolled in an open-label pilot trial of oral tofacitinib, 5 to 10 mg twice daily, for moderate-to-severe alopecia areata. Scalp clonality was compared among normal scalp (n=4), patchy alopecia areata scalp (n=8), and alopecia totalis/universalis scalp (n=8). RNA was obtained with the PAXgene miRNA kit for fixed scalp, the miRNeasy kit for PBMCs, and the RNeasy kit for mouse skin. In both human patients and the C3H/HeJ mouse model, the study applied high-throughput TCRbeta sequencing to look at T cell clonal expansion in alopecia areata. Biopsies were taken from tofacitinib-treated patients at baseline and at 4 and 24 weeks of treatment, and a later scalp biopsy was taken in several of the tofacitinib-treated patients. On the human side, TCRbeta sequencing was run on scalp tissue and on sorted CD4+ and CD8+ peripheral blood T cells from healthy controls and from alopecia areata patients with either patchy or totalis/universalis disease. Tofacitinib was administered for 6 to 18 months, and 6 months of follow-up off drug were then conducted to assess delayed response and recurrence. TCRbeta CDR3 regions were amplified by immunoSEQ multiplex PCR using 35 Vbeta forward and 13 Jbeta reverse primers. For the treated patients, the SALT score, which quantifies what percentage of scalp surface area is affected, served as the measure of disease severity.

Results and caveats for the whole study, not just this receptor: Unlike mouse skin, where gammadelta T cells dominate, normal human skin contains resident alphabeta T cells that get sequenced too, which complicates analysis of the scalp TCR repertoire. Compared with normal scalp, lesional scalp, particularly in alopecia totalis/universalis, had higher clonality and more expanded CD8+ clones, which suggests antigenic drive. Because the treated cohort was small and had only one nonresponder, larger studies are needed to examine links between baseline CD8+ expansion and response. Many expanded lesional clones persisted in scalp and blood during tofacitinib treatment, which may partly explain relapse after stopping treatment. Tofacitinib significantly decreased scalp clonality and the number of expanded CD8+ clones among the top 100 scalp clones. Shared TCR sequences between patients were less evident than in mice, which may be partly attributable to HLA diversity in the patient population.

Explained via the paper, the time point label denotes: about 25 weeks on oral tofacitinib. Interpreted using the paper, the treatment or condition label stands for: oral pan-JAK inhibitor, 5-10 mg twice daily. Lesional scalp punch biopsies and peripheral blood were obtained from alopecia areata patients. PBMCs were separated by density centrifugation and stained for CD3, CD4 and CD8, after which CD4+ and CD8+ T cells were sorted on a FACSAria. Library prep was done by the immunoSEQ multiplex PCR assay. RNA was extracted from all samples and reverse transcribed into cDNA as template for TCR sequencing. First-strand cDNA was synthesized with SuperScript III using a 2:1 mix of oligo-dT and random hexamers. A synthetic immune receptor repertoire was used to assess amplification bias, and residual bias was removed computationally. The paper's processing steps were these. Raw reads were preprocessed to remove errors, and CDR3 was defined by IMGT conventions from the conserved cysteine to phenylalanine. Clonality was computed as 1 minus the Shannon entropy, with the entropy normalized by log2 of the number of productive unique TCRs. Whether each scalp clone was CD4 or CD8 was inferred by checking scalp TCRbeta sequences against the CD4 and CD8 repertoires from sorted blood. TCRdb limited this immuneACCESS table to in-frame rearrangements with V and J called. A share of clones is missing; checked studies link under half to unresolved V genes, and the rest is unexplained. V and J calls and clone size are copied from that table; D and trimming were computed from the DNA. The sample profile shows some 180,000 clones; about 55% of them were found once. 9.5% to 14% of the sample is in the top ten clones.

This sequence was found in a human donor with alopecia areata. Source: CD8+ T cells sorted from blood, taken at week 24, from a patient treated with tofacitinib.

The nucleotide sequence is given as TGTGCCAGCAGCGTCACTAGGGACCGCTACAATGAGCAGTTCTTC. Translated, this gives CASSVTRDRYNEQFF. The chain was built from TRBV9 and TRBJ2-1; the D segment might be TRBD1 or TRBD2, since each matches 5 bases. The V end loses 2 bases and the J end loses 3 bases, and a stretch of 12 bases separates them. CDR1 SGDLS and CDR2 YYNGEE are derived from the germline V gene. The CDR3 sequence holds 15 residues, the cysteine and phenylalanine included. Here the CDR3 DNA is all that survives: 45 bases in frame from base 1. Joined to the reference TRBV9 and TRBJ2-1 proteins, this CDR3 gives the full variable domain: DSGVTQTPKHLITATGQRVTLRCSPRSGDLSVYWYQQSLDQGLQFLIQYYNGEERAKGNILERFSAQQFPDLHSELNLSSLELGDSALYFCASSVTRDRYNEQFFGPGTRLTVL.